The 26 T cell receptor beta chains below come from one sample, sequenced in a study of CD8 T cells in ankylosing spondylitis. The study's findings and limits: Roughly eight highly homologous variants formed a TCR beta motif that appeared characteristic of ankylosing spondylitis blood.

MiXCR was run by TCRdb on the 5' RACE reads, yielding one entry per CDR3 protein. The data show under 850,000 distinct CDR3 sequences, around 20% seen once. These receptors' targets are unknown. Input material: blood, either unsorted or a sorted T cell fraction (not recorded which). The receptors were sampled from a male donor with ankylosing spondylitis.

This clonotype was counted ten times or more. The chain links TRBV11-2 to TRBJ2-3; 14 bases are shared with TRBD2. The CDR3 sequence is 19 residues long. V was pared by 5 bases and J by 2 bases, with 12 bases of the junction left unmatched. The V gene's germline CDR1 is SGHAT and CDR2 FQNNGV. The CDR3 nucleotides are TGTGCCAGCAGCGGTGGACTAGCGGGAGGACTAGTGGTCACAGATACGCAGTATTTT. Protein product: CASSGGLAGGLVVTDTQYF. Using reference TRBV11-2 and TRBJ2-3 for the parts outside the CDR3, the full variable domain is EAGVAQSPRYKIIEKRQSVAFWCNPISGHATLYWYQQILGQGPKLLIQFQNNGVVDDSQLPKDRFSAERLKGVDSTLKIQPAKLEDSAVYLCASSGGLAGGLVVTDTQYFGPGTRLTVL.

This clonotype turned up a few times. The genes are TRBV11-2 and TRBJ2-1; perhaps TRBD1 as D (5 bases). CDR1 and CDR2 from the germline V gene are SGHAT and FQNNGV. This CDR3 is 15 amino acids long. Trimming took off 5 bases at V and 2 bases at J, with 13 bases between the two ends. CDR3 nucleotides: TGTGCCAGCAGCCGGACAACTACAACCTACAATGAGCAGTTCTTC. Residues: CASSRTTTTYNEQFF.

Remarks on this clonotype: One base away lies a much larger clone, so this may be a sequencing read error. This rearrangement joins TRBV9 to TRBJ1-3, with 7 bases aligning to TRBD1. Germline V gene lookup returns CDR1 SGDLS and CDR2 YYNGEE. Germline trimming cut 4 bases from V and 0 bases from J; bases unmatched to any gene: 4. The CDR3 sequence is 15 residues long. The CDR3 reads CASSLRDSSGNTIYF. In DNA form, the CDR3 reads TGTGCCAGCAGCCTCCGGGACAGCTCTGGAAACACCATATATTTT. Full variable domain (outside the CDR3, taken from reference TRBV9 and TRBJ1-3): DSGVTQTPKHLITATGQRVTLRCSPRSGDLSVYWYQQSLDQGLQFLIQYYNGEERAKGNILERFSAQQFPDLHSELNLSSLELGDSALYFCASSLRDSSGNTIYFGEGSWLTVV.

The chain combines TRBV5-1 with TRBJ2-7; weak D call: TRBD2 (6 bases). Trimming pared 5 bases from V and 10 bases from J, leaving 25 bases between. This CDR3 contains 15 residues. Per the germline V gene, CDR1 is SGHRS and CDR2 is YFSETQ. The CDR3 here is CASRFAPTEGPGQYF. The DNA of the CDR3 is TGCGCCAGCAGATTTGCCCCGACGGAGGGACCGGGACAGTACTTC.

Regarding this clonotype: A much larger clonotype is one base distant, so this may be a read error. The V gene is TRBV6-2 or TRBV6-3, the J gene TRBJ2-3; tentatively, D is TRBD2 (5 bases). The CDR3 consists of 14 residues. Per the germline V gene, CDR1 is MNHEY and CDR2 is SVGEGT. As DNA, the CDR3 is TGTGCCAGCTGTTACGCGGGTAGCACAGATACGCAGTATTTT. It codes for CASCYAGSTDTQYF.

This chain connects TRBV12-3 or TRBV12-4 to TRBJ1-1; 12 nucleotides match TRBD1. V lost 5 bases, J lost 6 bases, and 13 bases stayed unmatched. The CDR3 runs 17 residues. CDR3 sequence reads: CASSPHRDRGQGAEAFF. In nucleotides, the CDR3 is TGTGCCAGCAGTCCCCACCGGGACAGGGGGCAGGGGGCTGAAGCTTTCTTT.

The rearrangement links TRBV7-6 to TRBJ2-1; 9 bases are shared with TRBD2. The CDR3 has 13 amino acids. The germline gives CDR1 SGHVS, CDR2 FNYEAQ. Unmatched junction bases numbered 5, after V lost 4 bases and J lost 10 bases. CDR3 sequence (DNA): TGTGCCAGCAGCTCCGGGACTAGCAGGGAGCAGTTCTTC. It is translated as CASSSGTSREQFF.

This clonotype has a handful of counts. The chain recombines TRBV10-1 with TRBJ2-3; D remains ambiguous. Trimming took 10 bases from V and 0 from J, leaving 11 bases between them. Germline V CDR1 and CDR2: WNHNN, SYGVQD (reference sequence). The CDR3 runs to 13 residues. Here the CDR3 reads CATQNPSTDTQYF. In nucleotides, the CDR3 is TGCGCCACTCAGAATCCTAGCACAGATACGCAGTATTTT.

This clonotype was seen more than once but under ten times. This chain connects TRBV6-1 to TRBJ2-3; 7 nucleotides line up with TRBD1. V gave up 8 bases and J gave up 6 bases; unmatched junction bases: 11. Germline-derived CDR1 and CDR2 are MNHNS and SASEGT. The CDR3 consists of 14 residues. In DNA, the CDR3 is TGTGCCAGCTTTCCCCTCGGGACAGCCGATACGCAGTATTTT. Encoded protein: CASFPLGTADTQYF.

The gene calls are TRBV7-8 and TRBJ2-3, with 8 nucleotides matching TRBD1. Judging by the DNA end, TRBJ1-5 fits better; the J call may be wrong. CDR1 SGHVS and CDR2 FQNEAQ come from the germline V gene. The CDR3 runs to 15 residues. The CDR3 spells CASSFGTGGRDTQHF. CDR3 sequence (DNA): TGTGCCAGCAGCTTTGGGACAGGAGGCAGAGATACGCAGCATTTT.

This chain connects TRBV7-9 to TRBJ2-1, with 9 bases lining up with TRBD1. In germline, CDR1 is SEHNR, CDR2 FQNEAQ (reference sequence). V trimming: 1 base; J trimming: 2 bases; junction bases outside the gene matches: 6. This CDR3 spans 17 amino acids. The CDR3, as DNA: TGTGCCAGCAGCTTAGGGGGACAGGGTAGGACCTACAATGAGCAGTTCTTC. Its translation: CASSLGGQGRTYNEQFF.

The chain has TRBV5-1 and TRBJ2-7, with 9 bases matching TRBD1. Germline V gene sequence: CDR1 SGHRS, CDR2 YFSETQ. The J segment lost 3 bases and the V segment lost 4 bases, leaving 8 bases of the junction unmatched. There are 15 residues in the CDR3. The DNA of the CDR3 is TGCGCCAGCAGCCCTTCTCCGGGACAGGGCTACGAGCAGTACTTC. This codes for CASSPSPGQGYEQYF.

This clonotype has ten or more counts. The gene calls are TRBV20-1 and TRBJ1-5, with 7 bases lining up with TRBD1. Trimming removed 1 base from V and 9 bases from J; junction bases left unmatched: 9. The germline gives CDR1 DFQATT, CDR2 SNEGSKA (reference sequence). This CDR3 is 14 amino acids long. This CDR3 is CSARAGDSGGPQHF. The CDR3 DNA reads TGCAGTGCTAGAGCCGGGGACAGCGGGGGGCCCCAGCATTTT.

This clonotype has a handful of counts. This rearrangement joins TRBV21-1 to TRBJ2-7; the D segment call TRBD2 is taken from the table without a DNA check. TRBV21-1 is given as a pseudogene. The CDR3 runs 14 residues. The CDR3 region has the DNA TGTGCCAGCAGCCCAGCCGGGACTAGAATCGCAAAGTACTTC. This sequence encodes CASSPAGTRIAKYF.

Only a few counts were recorded for this clonotype. The rearrangement joins TRBV20-1 to TRBJ1-1, with 9 bases matching TRBD1. With 7 bases clipped from V and 4 bases from J, the junction kept 13 bases outside the gene matches. The CDR3 loop spans 15 amino acids. Per the germline V gene, CDR1 is DFQATT and CDR2 is SNEGSKA (reference sequence). The CDR3: CSVARSGTGLTEAFF. The DNA of the CDR3 is TGCAGTGTCGCAAGGAGCGGGACAGGGCTCACTGAAGCTTTCTTT.

The V and J genes are TRBV16 and TRBJ1-1; D is unclear. CDR1 and CDR2 (germline): KGHSY, FQNENV. This CDR3 comprises 12 residues. Between the trimmed V and J ends, which lost 4 bases and 4 bases, there was a span of 7 bases. CDR3 bases: TGTGCCAGCAGCCCAGGCCCCACTGAAGCTTTCTTT. It is translated as CASSPGPTEAFF.

The chain has TRBV4-1 and TRBJ1-1, with D tentatively TRBD1 (6 bases). The CDR3 extends over 14 amino acids. V was shortened by 7 bases and J by 2 bases, with 14 bases between the two germline ends. The germline V gene has CDR1 MGHRA and CDR2 YSYEKL. The DNA for the CDR3 is TGCGCCAGCAACCCAACAGGGCTAAACACTGAAGCTTTCTTT. Amino acids: CASNPTGLNTEAFF.

The chain links TRBV5-1 to TRBJ1-1; the D gene is possibly TRBD1 (5 bases). Germline V gene sequence: CDR1 SGHRS, CDR2 YFSETQ. The CDR3 consists of 14 residues. Trimming removed 2 bases from V and 1 base from J, with 9 bases in between. CDR3 DNA: TGCGCCAGCAGCTTCGGGGACGCGAACACTGAAGCTTTCTTT. Amino acid sequence: CASSFGDANTEAFF. The full variable domain, completed using reference TRBV5-1 and TRBJ1-1, is KAGVTQTPRYLIKTRGQQVTLSCSPISGHRSVSWYQQTPGQGLQFLFEYFSETQRNKGNFPGRFSGRQFSNSRSEMNVSTLELGDSALYLCASSFGDANTEAFFGQGTRLTVV.

This clonotype was detected many times. The V call is TRBV15, the J call TRBJ2-5, with 7 bases aligning to TRBD1. Germline CDR1 is LNHNV and CDR2 is YYDKDF (reference sequence). With 3 bases clipped from V and 3 bases from J, the junction kept 4 bases outside the gene matches. The CDR3 is 14 amino acids. This CDR3 reads CATSSQQGKETQYF. CDR3 DNA: TGTGCCACCAGCAGCCAACAGGGGAAAGAGACCCAGTACTTC.

Comments on this clonotype: The junction shows a germline mismatch at one end, possibly a read error. The J gene is TRBJ2-7, the V gene TRBV28; D remains unclear. Germline loops: CDR1 MDHEN, CDR2 SYDVKM. This CDR3 has 11 residues. This CDR3 reads CASRGAYQWNF. For the CDR3, the DNA is TGTGCCAGCAGGGGTGCGTACCAGTGGAACTTC.

The chain joins TRBV7-3 to TRBJ2-2; possibly TRBD2 for D (6 bases). The V gene lost 2 bases and the J gene lost 4 bases, with 20 bases spanning the gap. CDR1 and CDR2 from the germline V gene are SGHTA and FQGTGA. The CDR3 totals 18 residues. In DNA, the CDR3 is TGTGCCAGCAGCTTATTCTTACTAGCCCCAGAACTCACCGGGGAGCTGTTTTTT. Translating it yields CASSLFLLAPELTGELFF. Combining the CDR3 with reference TRBV7-3 and TRBJ2-2 gives the whole variable domain GAGVSQTPSNKVTEKGKYVELRCDPISGHTALYWYRQSLGQGPEFLIYFQGTGAADDSGLPNDRFFAVRPEGSVSTLKIQRTERGDSAVYLCASSLFLLAPELTGELFFGEGSRLTVL.

The V call is TRBV12-3 or TRBV12-4, the J call TRBJ2-1, with TRBD2 identical over 7 bases. The CDR3 loop spans 15 amino acids. V shed 1 base, J shed 8 bases, and the junction held 8 bases outside the gene matches. CDR3 region: CASSLVAGVLYEQFF. In DNA form, the CDR3 reads TGTGCCAGCAGTTTAGTCGCGGGAGTACTCTATGAGCAGTTCTTC.

This chain joins TRBV2 and TRBJ2-5; D may correspond to TRBD1 or TRBD2 (5 bases each). Trimming removed 4 bases from V and 2 bases from J, with 11 bases in between. CDR3 size: 14 residues. CDR1 is SNHLY, CDR2 FYNNEI, per germline. CDR3 loop: CASSVQGGQETQYF. The CDR3, as DNA: TGTGCCAGCAGTGTCCAGGGCGGGCAAGAGACCCAGTACTTC.

V gene TRBV28 combines with J gene TRBJ2-3; 8 bases are shared with TRBD2. The germline gives CDR1 MDHEN, CDR2 SYDVKM. CDR3 length equals 17 residues. V shed 3 bases and J 2 bases; nucleotides not matched to a gene: 10. The CDR3 nucleotides are TGTGCCAGCAGTTTGTCAACTAGCGGAGGCAACACAGATACGCAGTATTTT. Protein sequence: CASSLSTSGGNTDTQYF. Full variable domain (rest looked up from reference TRBV28 and TRBJ2-3): DVKVTQSSRYLVKRTGEKVFLECVQDMDHENMFWYRQDPGLGLRLIYFSYDVKMKEKGDIPEGYSVSREKKERFSLILESASTNQTSMYLCASSLSTSGGNTDTQYFGPGTRLTVL.

The chain joins TRBV11-2 to TRBJ2-3; no clear D gene. Per the germline V gene, CDR1 is SGHAT and CDR2 is FQNNGV. The V and J ends lost 4 bases and 6 bases respectively, with 20 bases between them. This CDR3 contains 16 residues. The CDR3, as DNA: TGTGCCAGCAGCTCCTTAGAGTTGGTTCAGCAGGATACGCAGTATTTT. Translated, it gives CASSSLELVQQDTQYF.

In its sample, this clonotype was seen a few times. The chain links TRBV5-1 to TRBJ2-1, with D tentatively TRBD1 (6 bases). The germline CDR1 and CDR2 sequences are SGHRS and YFSETQ. V gave up 1 base and J gave up 7 bases, with 15 bases separating them. CDR3 length: 15 amino acids. In DNA form, the CDR3 reads TGCGCCAGCAGCTTGTCGGCGCAGGGGCTAAATGAGCAGTTCTTC. Translating it yields CASSLSAQGLNEQFF.